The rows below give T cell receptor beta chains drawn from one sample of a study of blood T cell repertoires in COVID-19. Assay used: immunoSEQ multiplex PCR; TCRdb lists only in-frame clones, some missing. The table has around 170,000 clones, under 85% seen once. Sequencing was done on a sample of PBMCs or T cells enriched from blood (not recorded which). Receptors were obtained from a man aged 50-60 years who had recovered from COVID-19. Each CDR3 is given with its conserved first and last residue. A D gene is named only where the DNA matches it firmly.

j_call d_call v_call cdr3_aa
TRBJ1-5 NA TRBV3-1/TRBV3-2 CASSQGLGGRGPQHF
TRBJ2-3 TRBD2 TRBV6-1 CASSELAGSTDTQYF
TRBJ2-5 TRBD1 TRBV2 CASRDRQGAQETQYF
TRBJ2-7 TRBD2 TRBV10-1 CASSESGAGTRAYEQYF
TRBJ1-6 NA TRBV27 CASRWEGVYNSPLHF
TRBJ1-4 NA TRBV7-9 CASRSNRATNEKLFF
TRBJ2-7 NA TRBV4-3 CASSQDLWTVEQYF
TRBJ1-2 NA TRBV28 CASSFLGGGYGYTF
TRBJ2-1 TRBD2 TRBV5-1 CASSRVLAGGYNEQFF
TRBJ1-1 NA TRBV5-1 CASSLGGMGTEAFF
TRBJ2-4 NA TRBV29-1 CSVSRFARDIQYF
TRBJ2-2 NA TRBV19 CASRDGQLGPGELFF
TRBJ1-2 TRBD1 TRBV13 CASSKWDSGYTF
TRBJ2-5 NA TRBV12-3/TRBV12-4 CASSFAGSRVQYF
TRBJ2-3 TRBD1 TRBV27 CASSLLAVGQGAVTDTQYF
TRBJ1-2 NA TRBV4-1 CASSQGSSREGYTF
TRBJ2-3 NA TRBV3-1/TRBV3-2 CASSRPWESSTDTQYF
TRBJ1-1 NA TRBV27 CASSITVNTEAFF
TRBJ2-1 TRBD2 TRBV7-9 CASSPMLAGRNEQFF
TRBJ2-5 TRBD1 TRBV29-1 CSVDRGRETQYF
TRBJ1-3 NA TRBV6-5 CASKTNSGNTIYF
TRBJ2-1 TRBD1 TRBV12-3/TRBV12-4 CASRRQGVGEQFF
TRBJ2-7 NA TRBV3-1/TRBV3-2 CASSQVSGRASYEQYF
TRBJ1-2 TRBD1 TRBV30 CAWSGQGIGSFGYTF
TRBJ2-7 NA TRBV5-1 CASSPEGNEQYF
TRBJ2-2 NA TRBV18 CASSPQRQRFNTGELFF
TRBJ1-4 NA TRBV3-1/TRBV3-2 CASSLDTPREKLFF
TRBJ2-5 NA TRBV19 CASSIRGLGETQYF
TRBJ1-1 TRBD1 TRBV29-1 CSVGQGDNTEAFF
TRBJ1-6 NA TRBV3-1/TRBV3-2 CASSLQAINSPLHF
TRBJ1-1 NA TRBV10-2 CASSEGNTEAFF
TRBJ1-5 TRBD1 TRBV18 CASSRTGVSNQPQHF
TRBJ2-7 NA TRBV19 CASTQRASGAYEQYF
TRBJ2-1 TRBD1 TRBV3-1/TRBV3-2 CASSIRDRVGNEQFF
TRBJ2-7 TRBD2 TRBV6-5 CASMRGGQDEQYF